These 21 T cell receptor beta chains were all obtained from the same sample, sequenced in a study of response to subunit inactivated influenza vaccine. TCRdb reprocessed the RT-PCR reads via MiXCR and lists one record per CDR3 protein. The sample consists of about 520,000 distinct CDR3 sequences, 25% of them appearing once. The sample consisted of CD4+ T cells sorted from PBMCs, taken 5 to 6 days after vaccination. Receptor source: a middle-aged man who received an inactivated influenza vaccine.

This clonotype has only a few counts. CDR3 in DNA: TGTGCCAGCAGTTCCCGGAAGACAGGCCTGGGGCAGTACTTC. Its protein is CASSSRKTGLGQYF. This chain links TRBV12-3 or TRBV12-4 with TRBJ2-7; perhaps TRBD1 as D (6 bases). The CDR3 consists of 14 residues. V was clipped by 4 bases and J by 9 bases, with 19 bases between them.

This clonotype was counted only a few times. The chain is built from TRBV6-5 and TRBJ2-5, with 10 bases matching TRBD1. Germline lookup yields CDR1 MNHEY and CDR2 SVGAGI. V lost 0 bases to trimming and J lost 4 bases; unmatched junction nucleotides: 2. The CDR3 is made up of 15 amino acids. This CDR3 reads CASSYSTGGRETQYF. The CDR3 nucleotides are TGTGCCAGCAGTTACTCGACAGGGGGCCGAGAGACCCAGTACTTC.

This chain uses TRBV7-9 with TRBJ2-5; D is ambiguous. Trimming removed 5 bases from V and 4 bases from J, with 5 bases in between. The germline CDR1 and CDR2 sequences are SEHNR and FQNEAQ (reference sequence). CDR3 length: 11 residues. DNA of the CDR3: TGTGCCAGCAGCAAAACAGAGACCCAGTACTTC. This codes for CASSKTETQYF.

The rearrangement joins TRBV5-4 to TRBJ2-3, with TRBD2 matching 7 bases. V dropped 1 base and J dropped 6; count of bases not matched to a gene: 8. The CDR3 has 15 residues. Germline CDR1 reads SGHNT; CDR2 reads YYREEE (reference sequence). In nucleotides, the CDR3 is TGTGCCAGCAGCTTGCGCGGGAGAGGAAGGGATACGCAGTATTTT. This encodes CASSLRGRGRDTQYF.

This sequence joins TRBV28 and TRBJ1-3, with D unclear. Trimming cost V 6 bases and J 3 bases, with 15 bases left between them. The CDR3 spans 15 residues. Germline values: CDR1 MDHEN, CDR2 SYDVKM. CDR3 region: CASREWGRGGNTIYF. CDR3 coding DNA: TGTGCCAGCAGGGAGTGGGGTAGAGGTGGAAACACCATATATTTT.

The CDR3 sequence is CASSQVGAPISEAFF. The DNA of the CDR3 is TGCGCCAGCAGCCAAGTGGGAGCGCCGATAAGTGAAGCTTTCTTT. The genes are TRBV4-3 and TRBJ1-1; D is unresolved. This CDR3 contains 15 residues. Germline CDR1 reads LGHNA; CDR2 reads YSLEER. V was shortened by 1 base and J by 7 bases, with 16 bases between the two germline ends.

This chain connects TRBV11-2 to TRBJ2-1; the D gene is possibly TRBD2 (6 bases). Germline lookup yields CDR1 SGHAT and CDR2 FQNNGV. Between the trimmed V and J ends, which lost 5 bases and 7 bases, there was a span of 15 bases. The CDR3 length is 14 residues. The CDR3 loop reads CASSRSYGGNEQFF. CDR3 nucleotide sequence: TGTGCCAGCAGCCGCTCCTACGGGGGTAATGAGCAGTTCTTC.

This clonotype has just a few counts. DNA of the CDR3: TGCAGCGTTGGGGGGATAGGACAGACAGATACGCAGTATTTT. This gives the protein CSVGGIGQTDTQYF. The chain uses TRBV29-1 and TRBJ2-3, with a possible D match to TRBD1 (6 bases). Trimming removed 4 bases at V and 3 bases at J, with 14 bases between. The length of the CDR3 is 14 residues. CDR1 is SQVTM and CDR2 is ANQGSEA in the germline V gene.

The chain employs TRBV10-3 and TRBJ2-7, with 9 nucleotides matching TRBD1. The V and J ends lost 6 bases and 4 bases, in that order; junction bases with no gene match: 7. The CDR3 has 14 residues. Germline V gene data show CDR1 as ENHRY and CDR2 as SYGVKD. The CDR3 here is CAISRPGTGYEQYF. In DNA, the CDR3 is TGTGCCATCAGCCGTCCCGGGACAGGGTACGAGCAGTACTTC.

In this sample, this clonotype turned up a few times. This chain uses TRBV20-1 with TRBJ2-1; TRBD2 matches at 13 bases. The length of the CDR3 is 14 residues. CDR1 DFQATT and CDR2 SNEGSKA come from the germline V gene (reference sequence). The V and J ends lost 4 bases and 7 bases, in that order; junction bases with no gene match: 4. The chain's CDR3 is CSATWTSGRNEQFF. CDR3 in DNA: TGCAGTGCTACATGGACTAGCGGGAGAAATGAGCAGTTCTTC.

This chain links TRBV10-3 with TRBJ2-7; TRBD1 might be the D (5 bases). Trimming left V 10 bases short and J 2 bases short, with 18 bases between. Germline V lookup: CDR1 ENHRY, CDR2 SYGVKD. The CDR3 is made up of 14 amino acids. CDR3 sequence reads: CATTTIDRAYEQYF. CDR3 nucleotides: TGTGCCACCACTACCATAGACAGAGCCTACGAGCAGTACTTC.

Only a few counts were recorded for this clonotype. The CDR3 coding sequence is TGTGCCAGCAGTCCTAGCGGAGGTGAGCAGTTCTTC. Amino acids: CASSPSGGEQFF. This rearrangement joins TRBV7-7 to TRBJ2-1, with 7 bases fitting TRBD2. Unmatched junction bases numbered 5, after V lost 6 bases and J lost 9 bases. The CDR3 length is 12 residues. Germline V gene lookup returns CDR1 SSHAT and CDR2 FNYEAQ (reference sequence).

This chain uses TRBV2 with TRBJ2-5; a possible D gene is TRBD1 (6 bases). Trimming cost V 5 bases and J 5 bases, with 15 bases left between them. Germline V gives CDR1 SNHLY, CDR2 FYNNEI. CDR3 length: 14 amino acids. The CDR3 DNA reads as TGTGCCAGCAGTCCCGGACAGCTTCGGGAGACCCAGTACTTC. It codes for CASSPGQLRETQYF.

The J gene is TRBJ2-1, the V gene TRBV7-2; 9 nucleotides agree with TRBD1. Looked up from germline, CDR1 is SGHTA and CDR2 is FQGNSA. The V gene end was trimmed by 1 base and the J gene end by 6 bases; junction bases not matched to a gene: 4. The CDR3 covers 15 residues. This CDR3 reads CASSLGRTGANEQFF. CDR3 in DNA: TGTGCCAGCAGCTTAGGTAGGACAGGGGCCAATGAGCAGTTCTTC.

The J gene is TRBJ1-1, the V gene TRBV27, with a tentative D call TRBD1 (5 bases). Germline V gene data show CDR1 as MNHEY and CDR2 as SMNVEV (reference sequence). V was shortened by 7 bases and J by 0 bases, with 18 bases between the two germline ends. This CDR3 spans 16 amino acids. CDR3 region: CASTNVPGGMNTEAFF. The CDR3 region has the DNA TGTGCCAGCACTAACGTCCCCGGGGGAATGAACACTGAAGCTTTCTTT.

This clonotype came up a few times. J is TRBJ1-6 and V is TRBV12-3 or TRBV12-4; 8 positions match TRBD1. This CDR3 comprises 14 residues. J gave up 7 bases and V 4 bases, and 3 bases lay outside the gene matches. Here the CDR3 reads CASSSWDRNSPLHF. CDR3 sequence (DNA): TGTGCCAGCAGTTCCTGGGACAGGAATTCACCCCTCCACTTT.

The chain uses TRBV4-2 and TRBJ2-2, with 12 bases fitting TRBD2. From germline, CDR1 is LGHNA and CDR2 YNFKEQ. V shed 0 bases, J shed 3 bases, and the junction held 5 bases outside the gene matches. The CDR3 sequence is 18 residues long. This CDR3 reads CASSQESLAGGYTGELFF. Here the CDR3 DNA reads TGTGCCAGCAGCCAAGAAAGTCTAGCGGGAGGGTACACCGGGGAGCTGTTTTTT.

This clonotype occurred a few times. V gene TRBV4-2 combines with J gene TRBJ1-1; 7 nucleotides match TRBD1. Unmatched junction bases numbered 13, after V lost 4 bases and J lost 2 bases. The CDR3 contains 17 residues. Germline CDR1 LGHNA, CDR2 YNFKEQ. CDR3 bases: TGTGCCAGCAGCCGAATGGGGACAGCGCAGCGTAACACTGAAGCTTTCTTT. Translated: CASSRMGTAQRNTEAFF.

This clonotype was seen only a few times. The V gene is TRBV29-1, the J gene TRBJ2-7; 8 bases map to TRBD1. This CDR3 has 12 amino acids. Trimming cost V 6 bases and J 5 bases; bases outside gene matches: 6. The germline CDR1 and CDR2 sequences are SQVTM and ANQGSEA. The CDR3 coding sequence is TGCAGCGTAAGACAGGGGCCCCACGAGCAGTACTTC. Translation: CSVRQGPHEQYF.

The chain combines TRBV7-2 with TRBJ1-2; D is uncertain. With 5 bases removed from V and 5 bases from J, the gap between germline ends came to 15 bases. This CDR3 has 14 amino acids. Germline-derived CDR1 and CDR2 are SGHTA and FQGNSA. The CDR3 DNA reads as TGTGCCAGCAGCCCCCTGACCGGGTTTTATGGCTACACCTTC. This encodes CASSPLTGFYGYTF.

This clonotype was counted only a few times. V is TRBV12-3 or TRBV12-4 and J is TRBJ2-3, with D possibly being TRBD1 or TRBD2 (7 bases each). The CDR3 consists of 18 residues. Trimming took 1 base from V and 1 from J, leaving 18 bases between them. The CDR3 loop reads CASSLGSGGGLGTDTQYF. The DNA for the CDR3 is TGTGCCAGCAGTTTAGGATCAGGGGGGGGGCTGGGCACAGATACGCAGTATTTT.